This T cell receptor (beta chain) was sequenced in a study of prognosis after radiotherapy for stage I lung cancer. Turning to the study itself: Patients with stage I non-small cell lung cancer joined the study from early 2018 through early 2019.

This clonotype was counted ten times or more. Its antigen is still unknown. Researchers used two-round multiplex PCR to amplify TCR beta CDR3 starting from genomic DNA. Primers (each specific to one TRBV or TRBJ gene) were used in first-round PCR. TCRdb reprocessed the multiplex PCR reads via MiXCR and lists one record per CDR3 protein. The table has 15,000 to 25,000 distinct CDR3 sequences, approximately 26% seen once. Blood, around 6 milliliters, was collected at each of two time points. Study-wide findings and caveats: After stereotactic body radiation therapy, median unique TCR clones were about 7,200, down from under 12,000.

Per the germline V gene, CDR1 is LNHDA and CDR2 is SQIVND (reference sequence). The CDR3 length is 17 residues. V shed 3 bases and J 4 bases; nucleotides not matched to a gene: 10. This clonotype was obtained from a donor aged 50 or older with non-small cell lung cancer. The sample consisted of PBMCs, taken before or after stereotactic body radiation therapy (not recorded which). The rearrangement links TRBV19 to TRBJ2-5; TRBD2 matches 11 bases. This CDR3 reads CASSIQEGTSGTETQYF. Here the CDR3 DNA reads TGTGCCAGTAGTATCCAAGAGGGGACTAGCGGTACAGAGACCCAGTACTTC.